This is a list of T cell receptor beta chains from one sample in a study of human T cells and chemical hapten exposure. From the RACE reads, TCRdb called clonotypes with MiXCR, one entry per CDR3 protein. The sample lists 99,000 or so distinct CDR3 sequences, 30% to 35% seen once, with less than 3% in the top ten. This specimen consisted of whole blood, obtained in connection with sensitization to the hapten diphenylcyclopropenone (DPC). The receptor set was obtained from a man aged 40-50 years with alopecia areata. Some clones in this sample may be carry-over from other donors' samples. Both conserved end residues are part of each CDR3. Fields, in order: J gene, D gene, clone size, V gene, CDR3 DNA, CDR3 protein. A D gene is named only where the DNA matches it firmly. Clone size, where shown, is once, few, many, or a class for clones that have expanded.

TRBJ2-3 | TRBD2 | . | TRBV6-1 | TGTGCCAGCAGTAGATCTAGCGGAACTAGCACAGATACGCAGTATTTT | CASSRSSGTSTDTQYF
TRBJ2-3 | . | few | TRBV10-3 | TGTGCCATCAGTGAGTCGCAGACGGACAGCACAGATACGCAGTATTTT | CAISESQTDSTDTQYF
TRBJ2-1 | TRBD2 | . | TRBV28 | TGTGCCAGCGAGCGGGAGGGCCTGGAGGGCAATGAGCAGTTCTTC | CASEREGLEGNEQFF
TRBJ2-7 | TRBD1 | . | TRBV6-6 | TGTGCCAGCAGTTACTACGGGACAGGACTCTCCTACGAGCAGTACTTC | CASSYYGTGLSYEQYF
TRBJ2-3 | . | many | TRBV13 | TGTGCCAGCAGCCCTCCGACTCGTCCAGGAGGTACGCAGTATTTT | CASSPPTRPGGTQYF
TRBJ2-7 | TRBD1 | . | TRBV27 | TGTGCCAGCAGTTCCGACAGGGGTTTTAGCTCCTACGAGCAGTACTTC | CASSSDRGFSSYEQYF
TRBJ2-6 | . | . | TRBV20-1 | TGCAGTGCTGACGTTAGCTCTGGGGCCAACGTCCTGACTTTC | CSADVSSGANVLTF
TRBJ2-1 | TRBD2 | few | TRBV19 | TGTGCCAGTAGCACTACTAGCGGGAGTGGTAATGAGCAGTTCTTC | CASSTTSGSGNEQFF
TRBJ2-3 | TRBD2 | many | TRBV7-2 | TGTGCCAGCAGCTTGGGACTAGCGGGACCAATGGATACGCAGTATTTT | CASSLGLAGPMDTQYF
TRBJ2-4 | . | few | TRBV7-8 | TGTGCCAGCAGCTTATCGGCAGGCTTAGCCAAAAACATTCAGTACTTC | CASSLSAGLAKNIQYF
TRBJ2-1 | TRBD2 | few | TRBV5-1 | TGCGCCAGCAGAGTAGCGGGGAGCTCCTACAATGAGCAGTTCTTC | CASRVAGSSYNEQFF
TRBJ1-5 | . | . | TRBV12-3/TRBV12-4 | TGTGCCAGCAGTTTTGGGGGTGACTGGGGAAATCAGCCCCAGCATTTT | CASSFGGDWGNQPQHF
TRBJ2-7 | TRBD1 | . | TRBV29-1 | TGCAGCGTTGCCGCGCAGGGGGCATCAACCCACGAGCAGTACTTC | CSVAAQGASTHEQYF
TRBJ1-1 | . | . | TRBV30 | TGTGCCTGGAGTGTAGGGGGGCGAACTGAAGCTTTCTTT | CAWSVGGRTEAFF
TRBJ2-4 | . | . | TRBV3-1 | TGTGCCAGCAGCGACGTAGCCAAAAACATTCAGTACTTC | CASSDVAKNIQYF
TRBJ2-7 | TRBD2 | once | TRBV11-3 | TGTGCCAGCAGCTTGACTAGCGACCACGAGCAGTACTTC | CASSLTSDHEQYF
TRBJ2-1 | TRBD2 | . | TRBV12-3/TRBV12-4 | TGTGCCAGCAGTATACTAGCGGGGGTGGGTCATGAGCAGTTCTTC | CASSILAGVGHEQFF
TRBJ2-2 | . | few | TRBV6-2/TRBV6-3 | TGTGCCAGCACCGAATCTACCCCGATTGGGGAGCTGTTTTTT | CASTESTPIGELFF
TRBJ2-2 | . | . | TRBV28 | TGTGCCAGCAGTAGTAGACAGTTTCGGGGCACCGGGGAGCTGTTTTTT | CASSSRQFRGTGELFF
TRBJ2-3 | TRBD2 | few | TRBV7-6 | TGTGCCAGCAGCATAGACCCCCTAGCGGGAGGTACGCAGTATTTT | CASSIDPLAGGTQYF
TRBJ2-3 | . | . | TRBV7-9 | TGTGCCAGCAGCTTAGGACTCGGGATGGTGAATACGCAGTATTTT | CASSLGLGMVNTQYF
TRBJ2-1 | . | . | TRBV20-1 | TGCAGTGCGTTTCCTAGCTCCTACAATGAGCAGTTCTTC | CSAFPSSYNEQFF
TRBJ2-7 | TRBD2 | . | TRBV7-2 | TGTGCCAGCAGCGCGACTAGCGGGAGGCTCGGGGAGCAGTACTTC | CASSATSGRLGEQYF
TRBJ2-6 | . | few | TRBV3-2 | TGTGCCAGCAGCCGGAACTCACACAGGGGTACTGGGGCCAACGTCCTGACTTTC | CASSRNSHRGTGANVLTF
TRBJ2-3 | . | . | TRBV29-1 | TGCAGTGGGACGAATAGTGGCCCAGATACGCAGTATTTT | CSGTNSGPDTQYF
TRBJ1-1 | . | . | TRBV6-5 | TGTGCCAGCAGGAAACAGGGAATGAACACTGAAGCTTTCTTT | CASRKQGMNTEAFF
TRBJ1-5 | . | . | TRBV29-1 | TGCAGCGCCGGGACCCCAAATCAGCCCCAGCATTTT | CSAGTPNQPQHF
TRBJ2-3 | TRBD2 | few | TRBV20-1 | TGCAGTGCTAGCCGACTAGCGGGAGGTTTGATAAATACGCAGTATTTT | CSASRLAGGLINTQYF